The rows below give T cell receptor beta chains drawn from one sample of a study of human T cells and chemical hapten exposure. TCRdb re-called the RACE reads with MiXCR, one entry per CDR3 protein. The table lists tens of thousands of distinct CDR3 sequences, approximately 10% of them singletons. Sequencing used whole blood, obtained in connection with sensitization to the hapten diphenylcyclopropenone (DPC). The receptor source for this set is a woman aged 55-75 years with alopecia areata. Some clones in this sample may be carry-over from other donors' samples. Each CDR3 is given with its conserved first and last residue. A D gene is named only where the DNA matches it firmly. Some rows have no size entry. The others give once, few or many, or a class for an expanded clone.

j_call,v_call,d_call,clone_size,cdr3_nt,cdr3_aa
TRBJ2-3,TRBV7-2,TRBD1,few,TGTGCCAGCAGCTACCGAGGGACAGCCACAGATACGCAGTATTTT,CASSYRGTATDTQYF
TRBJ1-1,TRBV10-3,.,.,TGTGCCACCCAATCGGGGGCGGCGGAAGCTTTCTTT,CATQSGAAEAFF
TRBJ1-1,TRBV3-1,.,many,TGTGCCAGCAGCCAAGCAACGGCCAGCGGGACTTTCTTT,CASSQATASGTFF
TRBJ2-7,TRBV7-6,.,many,TGTGCCAGCAGCTTAGCAGGAGGGTACGAGCAGTACTTC,CASSLAGGYEQYF
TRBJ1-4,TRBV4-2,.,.,TGTGCCAGCAGCCAAGGCCGGAGACACAAAAATGAAAAACTGTTTTTT,CASSQGRRHKNEKLFF
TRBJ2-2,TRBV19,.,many,TGTGCCAGTAGTATTGGGAACACCGGGGAGCTGTTTTTT,CASSIGNTGELFF
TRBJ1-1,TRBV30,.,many,TGTGCCTTAGGGGGGGACACTGAAGCTTTCTTT,CALGGDTEAFF
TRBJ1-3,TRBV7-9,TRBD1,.,TGTGCCAGCAGCTTCCAGACAGGGAAACCTGGAAACACCATATATTTT,CASSFQTGKPGNTIYF
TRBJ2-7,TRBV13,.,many,TGTGCCAGCAGCTCGGGACCCGGCTACGAGCAGTACTTC,CASSSGPGYEQYF
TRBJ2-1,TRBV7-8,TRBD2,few,TGTGCCAGCAGCTTACTAGCGGGGGTGCTTGAGCAGTTCTTC,CASSLLAGVLEQFF
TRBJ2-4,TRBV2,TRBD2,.,TGTGCCAGCAGCGAGACTAGCGCCAAAAACATTCAGTACTTC,CASSETSAKNIQYF
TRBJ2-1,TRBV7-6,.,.,TGTGCCAGCAGCTTGATAGTCTACAATGAGCAGTTCTTC,CASSLIVYNEQFF
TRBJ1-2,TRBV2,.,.,TGTGCCAGCAAGGTCCTCGCTACCTATGGCTACACCTTC,CASKVLATYGYTF
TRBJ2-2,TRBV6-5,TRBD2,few,TGTGCCGGGGGGACTAGCGGTTACGGGGAGCTGTTTTTT,CAGGTSGYGELFF
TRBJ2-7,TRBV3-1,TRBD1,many,TGTGCCAGCAGCCACCTCCTCCGGGGCAGGGGGCTGTACGAGCAGTACTTC,CASSHLLRGRGLYEQYF
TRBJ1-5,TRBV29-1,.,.,TGCAGCGTTGTATCGGGAAATAGCAATCAGCCCCAGCATTTT,CSVVSGNSNQPQHF
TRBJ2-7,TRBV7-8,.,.,TGTGCCAGCAGCTTAGGGGGACACCCCGCCTACGAGCAGTACTTC,CASSLGGHPAYEQYF
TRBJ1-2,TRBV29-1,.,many,TGCAGCGTTGAGTTGGACCCCCCCTCTCTGACAGGAGGCTACACCTTC,CSVELDPPSLTGGYTF
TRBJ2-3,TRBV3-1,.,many,TGTGCCAGCAGCCAAGATTCCCGGGCAGCAGATACGCAGTATTTT,CASSQDSRAADTQYF
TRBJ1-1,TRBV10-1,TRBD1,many,TGCGCCAGCAGGACAGGGGGCCCGGACACTGAAGCTTTCTTT,CASRTGGPDTEAFF
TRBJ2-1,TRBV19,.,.,TGTGCCAGTAGTACGGGTCACAATGAGCAGTTCTTC,CASSTGHNEQFF
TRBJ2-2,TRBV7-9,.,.,TGTGCCAGCAACCTTCCCCTTAGAGGGGGGAACACCGGGGAGCTGTTTTTT,CASNLPLRGGNTGELFF
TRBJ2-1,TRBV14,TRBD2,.,TGTGCCAGCAGCCAGCCGGGGGGCAATGAGCAGTTCTTC,CASSQPGGNEQFF
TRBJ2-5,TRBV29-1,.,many,TGCAGCGTTCGGGGCATCCTTATCGAATTGGCCCAGTACTTC,CSVRGILIELAQYF
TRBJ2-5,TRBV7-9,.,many,TGTGCCAGCAGCTTAACGCGACTAATGGTCGCGGAGACCCAGTACTTC,CASSLTRLMVAETQYF
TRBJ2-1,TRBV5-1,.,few,TGCGCCAGCAGCTACGGCGTGGGGAGCAATGAGCAGTTCTTC,CASSYGVGSNEQFF
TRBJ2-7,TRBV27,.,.,TGTGCCAGCAGTTCTCAACCTGGACAGATTTACGAGCAGTACTTC,CASSSQPGQIYEQYF
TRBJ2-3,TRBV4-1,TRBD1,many,TGCGCCAGCAGCCTCGACATGACAGGGTGGTTCACAGATACGCAGTATTTT,CASSLDMTGWFTDTQYF
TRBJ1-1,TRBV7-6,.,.,TGTGCCAGCAGCTTAGGGGAGATCGCTAACACTGAAGCTTTCTTT,CASSLGEIANTEAFF
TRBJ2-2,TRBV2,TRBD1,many,TGTGCCAGCACGGGACAGCCGAACACCGGGGAGCTGTTTTTT,CASTGQPNTGELFF
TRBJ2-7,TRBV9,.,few,TGTGCCAGCAGCGTAGGGTCAACCGGCAGCGAGCAGTACTTC,CASSVGSTGSEQYF
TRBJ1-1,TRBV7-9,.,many,TGTGCCAGCACCAACCCAGGTAACACTGAAGCTTTCTTT,CASTNPGNTEAFF
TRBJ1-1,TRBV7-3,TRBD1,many,TGTGCCAGCAGCCGACAGGGGTATGGGACTGAAGCTTTCTTT,CASSRQGYGTEAFF
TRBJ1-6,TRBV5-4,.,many,TGTGCCAGCAGCTTCTGGCAGGGCTATTCACCCCTCCACTTT,CASSFWQGYSPLHF
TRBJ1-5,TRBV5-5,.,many,TGTGCCAGCAGCTTGGGTCCCGGGGGCTATCAGCCCCAGCATTTT,CASSLGPGGYQPQHF
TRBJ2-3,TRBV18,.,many,TGTGCCAGCTCACAAGCCTGGGGCACAGATACGCAGTATTTT,CASSQAWGTDTQYF
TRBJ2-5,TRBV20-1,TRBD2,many,TGCAGTGCTTACAGAAGGACTAGCGGGGAGACCCAGTACTTC,CSAYRRTSGETQYF
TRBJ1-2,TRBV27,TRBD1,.,TGTGCCAGCAGCAGGGGGCGCACCTATGGCTACACCTTC,CASSRGRTYGYTF
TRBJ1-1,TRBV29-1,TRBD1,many,TGCAGCGTCGCGCGAGGGGGCCACACTGAAGCTTTCTTT,CSVARGGHTEAFF
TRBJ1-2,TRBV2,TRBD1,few,TGTGCCAGCAGTGACGATAACAGGGGGCGATGGCATGGCTACACCTTC,CASSDDNRGRWHGYTF
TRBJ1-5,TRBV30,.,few,TGTGCCTGGAGTGTACGAGGGGGAGGGCAGCCCCAGCATTTT,CAWSVRGGGQPQHF
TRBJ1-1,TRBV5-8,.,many,TGTGCCAGCAGCTTTGCTGGGATAGGGGCTTTCTTT,CASSFAGIGAFF
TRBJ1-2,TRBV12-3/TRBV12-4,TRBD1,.,TGTGCCAGCAGTTTGGGACAGGGGGATAACTATGGCTACACCTTC,CASSLGQGDNYGYTF
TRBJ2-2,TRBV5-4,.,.,TGTGCCAGCAGCTTACAGGGAGGATCCGGGGAGCTGTTTTTT,CASSLQGGSGELFF
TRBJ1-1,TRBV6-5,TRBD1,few,TGTGCCAGCGGACCGACAGGGAGGGCTTTCTTT,CASGPTGRAFF
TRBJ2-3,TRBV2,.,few,TGTGCCAGCAGAGGTATTGGCGGGGAAAGCACAGATACGCAGTATTTT,CASRGIGGESTDTQYF
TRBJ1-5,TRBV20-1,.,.,TGCAGTGCTTTTGGGGGTGGGGAGCCCCAGCATTTT,CSAFGGGEPQHF
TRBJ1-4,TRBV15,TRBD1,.,TGTGCCACCAGCAGGGACAGGGCTAATGAAAAACTGTTTTTT,CATSRDRANEKLFF
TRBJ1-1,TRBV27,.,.,TGTGCCAGCAGTTTGCTAGCGGTGAACACTGAAGCTTTCTTT,CASSLLAVNTEAFF
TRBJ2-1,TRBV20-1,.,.,TGCAGTGCCCCTTGGACGTACAGCGGTGGTGACTCCTACAATGAGCAGTTCTTC,CSAPWTYSGGDSYNEQFF